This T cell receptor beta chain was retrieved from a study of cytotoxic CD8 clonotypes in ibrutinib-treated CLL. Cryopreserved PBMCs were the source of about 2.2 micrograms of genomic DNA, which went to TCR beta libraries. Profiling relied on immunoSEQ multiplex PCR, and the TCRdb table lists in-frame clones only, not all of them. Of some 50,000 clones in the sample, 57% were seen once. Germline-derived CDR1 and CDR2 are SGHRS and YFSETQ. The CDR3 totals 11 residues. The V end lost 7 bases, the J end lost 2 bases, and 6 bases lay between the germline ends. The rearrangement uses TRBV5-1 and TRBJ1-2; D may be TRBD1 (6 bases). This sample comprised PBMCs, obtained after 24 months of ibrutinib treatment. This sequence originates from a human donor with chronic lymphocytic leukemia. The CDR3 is CASGQNYGYTF. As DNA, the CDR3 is TGCGCCAGCGGACAGAACTATGGCTACACCTTC.